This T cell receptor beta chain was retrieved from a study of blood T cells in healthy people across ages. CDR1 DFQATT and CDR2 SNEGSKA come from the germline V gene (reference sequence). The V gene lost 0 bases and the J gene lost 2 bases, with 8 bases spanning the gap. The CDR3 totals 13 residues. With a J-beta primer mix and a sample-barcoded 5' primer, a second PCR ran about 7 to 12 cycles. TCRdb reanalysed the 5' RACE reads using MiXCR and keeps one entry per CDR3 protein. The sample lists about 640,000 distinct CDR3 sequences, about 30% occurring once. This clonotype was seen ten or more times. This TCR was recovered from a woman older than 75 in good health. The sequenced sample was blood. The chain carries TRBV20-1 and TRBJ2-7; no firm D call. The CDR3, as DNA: TGCAGTGCTAGAGATCTCACCCCCTACGAGCAGTACTTC. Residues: CSARDLTPYEQYF.